A single sample gave rise to the 2 T cell receptor beta chains below, sequenced in a study of cytomegalovirus exposure and HLA in healthy donors. The PCR was carried out with 60 Vbeta primers and 13 Jbeta primers. Generated by immunoSEQ multiplex PCR, the TCRdb table keeps only in-frame clones and is missing some. The data contain 120,000 or so clones, 75% to 85% of them singletons. Sequencing was carried out using PBMCs. These receptors were taken from a woman aged 45-60 years in good health and CMV-seropositive.

The chain couples TRBV4-1 to TRBJ2-3; D is unclear. Trimming took off 1 base at V and 4 bases at J, with 15 bases between the two ends. The germline V gene has CDR1 MGHRA and CDR2 YSYEKL. The CDR3 has 16 amino acids. The CDR3 DNA reads TGCGCCAGCAGCCAAGCGTTTCCCGCGGCGGCAGATACGCAGTATTTT. Its translation: CASSQAFPAAADTQYF.

The chain joins TRBV30 to TRBJ1-2; TRBD1 agrees at 7 bases. The germline V gene encodes CDR1 GTSNPN and CDR2 SVGIG (reference sequence). The V and J ends lost 2 bases and 5 bases, in that order; junction bases with no gene match: 2. The CDR3 loop spans 12 amino acids. The CDR3 bases are TGTGCCTGGAGTACGACAGGGTATGGCTACACCTTC. This sequence encodes CAWSTTGYGYTF. The whole variable domain, remainder taken from reference TRBV30 and TRBJ1-2, is SQTIHQWPATLVQPVGSPLSLECTVEGTSNPNLYWYRQAAGRGLQLLFYSVGIGQISSEVPQNLSASRPQDRQFILSSKKLLLSDSGFYLCAWSTTGYGYTFGSGTRLTVV.